Listed here is a single T cell receptor beta chain. What it binds is not known. Being one base from a much bigger clone, this may be a read error. The data stem from a study of identical twins. General study results and limits: The study reached conclusions through statistical analysis that was cross-sectional, not following the same donors.

The CDR3 is 15 amino acids. Germline values: CDR1 MNHNS, CDR2 SASEGT. With 4 bases clipped from V and 2 bases from J, the junction kept 3 bases outside the gene matches. Carrying unique molecular identifiers, the cDNA also gained a universal primer site through template switching. Via MiXCR, TCRdb re-called the 5' RACE reads, giving one row per CDR3 protein. The sample lists about 280,000 distinct CDR3 sequences; about 8.1% were seen once. Another study also made use of these data, one on yellow fever vaccine responses in identical twins.

The receptor's source is a woman in her late teens or twenties in good health. Specimen: memory (CD45RO+) T cells sorted from blood. The chain combines TRBV6-1 with TRBJ2-2; TRBD2 agrees at 8 bases. The CDR3 protein is CASSVAGLNTGELFF. The CDR3 region has the DNA TGTGCCAGCAGTGTAGCGGGATTAAACACCGGGGAGCTGTTTTTT.